This TCR beta chain was sequenced for a study of OX40 agonist ivuxolimab in advanced cancers. Drawing of blood for sampling happened at baseline, at cycle 4 day 1, and at cycle 7 day 1. TCRdb's copy holds only in-frame clones and misses some; the assay was immunoSEQ multiplex PCR. The repertoire includes approximately 50,000 clones, around nine tenths of them detected once, and approximately 0.8% sits in the top ten. This TCR came from an adult with an advanced solid tumor such as melanoma, head and neck, liver or kidney cancer. The source was CD4+ or CD8+ T cells sorted from blood, collected in a trial of the OX40 agonist ivuxolimab.

As DNA, the CDR3 is TGTGCCAGCAGTGAGCTCCAACGAGACAAGGGTACGCAGTATTTT. Protein: CASSELQRDKGTQYF. The genes are TRBV6-1 and TRBJ2-3; D ambiguous. Germline V gives CDR1 MNHNS, CDR2 SASEGT. The CDR3 spans 15 residues. Deletions cut 3 bases from V and 8 bases from J, with 18 bases between.